This T cell receptor beta chain comes out of a study of beta chain features in type 1 diabetes. Study-level information: What patients shared with healthy donors was a similar profile of age, gender and cell yields. Whole-study findings and limits: Researchers could not determine here whether HLA type influences TCRB rearrangement. There was a possibility that cDNA sequencing over-represented cells with high TCR expression.

Concerning this clone itself: Its antigen remains unidentified.

The sequenced template was cDNA made from the entire isolated RNA. Mean read depth for naive, central memory and regulatory T cell samples was roughly 4 million reads. Libraries were prepared by immunoSEQ multiplex PCR; TCRdb keeps only in-frame clonotypes and omits some of them. The table has 300,000 to 400,000 clones, around 13% seen once. This receptor was identified in a man aged 18 to 29 in good health. Sequencing was done on a sample of naive CD4+ T cells from blood.

The CDR3 coding sequence is TGCAGCGTTGGGACTACATCCTACAATGAGCAGTTCTTC. Its protein product is CSVGTTSYNEQFF. The chain carries TRBV29-1 and TRBJ2-1; maybe TRBD2 (6 bases). Per the germline V gene, CDR1 is SQVTM and CDR2 is ANQGSEA. The CDR3 is 13 amino acids. Trimming cost V 4 bases and J 1 base, with 8 bases left between them.